This passage covers 10 T cell receptor beta chains from one sample sequenced in a study of PD-1 blockade in classical Hodgkin lymphoma (dated by TCRdb to the early 2020s). The time point label for this specimen denotes: cycle 2 day 1 (C2D1) of nivolumab. Relapse after autologous stem cell transplantation had occurred in all trial patients, and cohorts A, B and C were distinguished by prior brentuximab vedotin exposure. To prepare the library, the immunoSEQ multiplex PCR assay was applied. What TCRdb holds here is the immuneACCESS table cut down to in-frame rearrangements. Part of the clones is not present; checked against another copy, under half of the missing clones reflect an unresolved V gene, and the others are unexplained. The table for this sample lists about 100,000 clones; approximately 90% of them were counted only once. The biggest ten clones account for around 7% of the sample. Sequences were derived from peripheral blood mononuclear cells (PBMCs), sampled before the second cycle of nivolumab. The receptors shown here come from a human donor with classical Hodgkin lymphoma.

Only one count was recorded for this clone. The rearrangement uses TRBV19 and TRBJ1-1; D possibly corresponds to TRBD1 (6 bases). V lost 4 bases, J lost 4 bases, and 10 bases lay in between. Germline assignment: CDR1 LNHDA and CDR2 SQIVND (reference sequence). The CDR3 has 13 amino acids. The CDR3 loop is CASSTQGGTEAFF. In DNA, the CDR3 is TGTGCCAGTAGTACACAGGGCGGCACTGAAGCTTTCTTT.

This clone showed up just once. This chain links TRBV4-1 with TRBJ2-3, with TRBD2 matching over 10 bases. The CDR3 has 18 residues. Germline values: CDR1 MGHRA, CDR2 YSYEKL. Unmatched junction bases numbered 12, after V lost 0 bases and J lost 6 bases. This CDR3 is CASSQDRNSGGQGDTQYF. CDR3 coding DNA: TGCGCCAGCAGCCAAGATAGGAATAGCGGGGGGCAGGGTGATACGCAGTATTTT.

V gene TRBV19 combines with J gene TRBJ2-7; the D gene is possibly TRBD1 (6 bases). CDR1 is LNHDA, CDR2 SQIVND, per germline (reference sequence). Deletions cut 3 bases from V and 3 bases from J, with 9 bases between. This CDR3 comprises 13 residues. CDR3 sequence: CASSMTGNYEQYF. CDR3 coding DNA: TGTGCCAGTAGTATGACAGGAAACTACGAGCAGTACTTC.

CDR3 sequence (DNA): TGTGCCAGCAGCGACATCCTCACCTCCAACTATGGCTACACCTTC. It translates to CASSDILTSNYGYTF. This chain joins TRBV11-2 and TRBJ1-2; D uncertain. This CDR3 spans 15 amino acids. Trimming pared 5 bases from V and 2 bases from J, leaving 15 bases between. The germline V gene encodes CDR1 SGHAT and CDR2 FQNNGV.

The genes are TRBV4-1 and TRBJ2-7; D might be TRBD1 or TRBD2, each matching 6 bases. V was pared by 0 bases and J by 5 bases, with 23 bases between. The V gene's germline CDR1 is MGHRA and CDR2 YSYEKL. The CDR3 is 18 residues long. The CDR3 bases are TGCGCCAGCAGCCAAGAAAGGGGGGCAGCAGGCAAGGCCGACGAGCAGTACTTC. Its protein is CASSQERGAAGKADEQYF.

This clone was observed a few times. This chain links TRBV27 with TRBJ1-2; perhaps TRBD1 as D (6 bases). The length of the CDR3 is 13 residues. Germline V CDR1 and CDR2: MNHEY, SMNVEV (reference sequence). V lost 6 bases and J lost 6, with 14 bases in between. Here the CDR3 DNA reads TGTGCCAGCAGCCGGGGGCGCTGGGATGGCTACACCTTC. This codes for CASSRGRWDGYTF.

V usage is TRBV2 and J usage is TRBJ2-3, with no clear D. The ends were cut back, 4 bases at V and 7 bases at J, with 9 bases in the middle. This CDR3 region has 12 residues. CDR1 and CDR2 from the germline V gene are SNHLY and FYNNEI. CDR3 sequence (DNA): TGTGCCAGCAGTGGTGGGGTATATACGCAGTATTTT. The encoded protein is CASSGGVYTQYF.

This chain connects TRBV28 to TRBJ1-5; TRBD1 agrees at 7 bases. With V trimmed by 6 bases and J by 0 bases, 5 bases remained unmatched. The CDR3 sequence is 15 residues long. The germline V gene has CDR1 MDHEN and CDR2 SYDVKM. This CDR3 is CASRSDRLSNQPQHF. CDR3 DNA sequence: TGTGCCAGCAGATCGGACAGGCTTAGCAATCAGCCCCAGCATTTT. The full variable domain, with the rest looked up from reference TRBV28 and TRBJ1-5, is DVKVTQSSRYLVKRTGEKVFLECVQDMDHENMFWYRQDPGLGLRLIYFSYDVKMKEKGDIPEGYSVSREKKERFSLILESASTNQTSMYLCASRSDRLSNQPQHFGDGTRLSIL.

The gene calls are TRBV7-3 and TRBJ2-3; D possibly corresponds to TRBD2 (5 bases). V was cut by 2 bases and J by 4 bases, with 10 bases left in between. This CDR3 region has 14 residues. Germline CDR1 reads SGHTA; CDR2 reads FQGTGA. The CDR3 nucleotides read TGTGCCAGCAGCTTATTCGCGGGCCCAGATACGCAGTATTTT. The encoded protein is CASSLFAGPDTQYF.

Concerning this clone: A far larger clone is just one base off, so this is likely a read error. The chain couples TRBV6-6 to TRBJ1-2; D gene ambiguous. Germline CDR1 is MNHNY and CDR2 is SVGAGI (reference sequence). CDR3 length equals 15 residues. This chain's CDR3 is CVSSPQPVEGYGYTF. Written as DNA, the CDR3 is TGTGTCAGCAGTCCACAGCCCGTTGAAGGCTATGGCTACACCTTC.